This T cell receptor (beta chain) was recovered during a study of cytomegalovirus exposure and HLA in healthy donors. CDR1 is MNHNY, CDR2 SVGAGI, per germline (reference sequence). The trim removed 7 bases at V and 4 bases at J, leaving 3 bases unmatched. The CDR3 consists of 12 residues. PCR used 60 Vbeta primers and 13 Jbeta primers. Some clones are missing from TCRdb's copy, which holds only in-frame ones; the method was immunoSEQ multiplex PCR. The sample includes around 130,000 clones, roughly 72% of them seen just once. The chain joins TRBV6-6 to TRBJ1-1, with 7 bases matching TRBD1. This TCR was sampled from a woman between 45 and 65 years old in good health and CMV-seronegative. Sequenced sample: PBMCs. The CDR3 loop is CASTPGGTEAFF. CDR3 DNA sequence: TGTGCCAGCACTCCAGGGGGCACTGAAGCTTTCTTT.